This T cell receptor beta chain emerged from a study of beta chain features in type 1 diabetes. The study's findings and limits: For patients, the naive, central memory and Treg TCRB repertoires appeared more alike than for healthy donors. Moderately but significantly shorter TCRB CDR3s were found in Type 1 diabetes patients in all four CD4+ subsets. Small HLA sub-analyses could not settle whether HLA shapes TCRB rearrangement.

CD4+ naive, central memory, regulatory and stem cell-like memory subsets were isolated by sorting on CD45RO/CCR7/CD25/CD127/CD95/CD27. Sequencing targeted expressed TCRB transcripts, as all isolated RNA had been reverse transcribed. Clones were sequenced by immunoSEQ multiplex PCR, and TCRdb holds only the in-frame ones, with some missing. Of over 150,000 clones listed, 6.5% to 8.5% were seen once; the top ten hold over 0.5%. About this clone itself: Its antigen remains unknown.

The CDR3 loop spans 15 amino acids. Per germline, CDR1 SGHAT and CDR2 FQNNGV. With 5 bases clipped from V and 0 bases from J, the junction kept 6 bases outside the gene matches. The sequence was collected from a woman in her late teens or twenties with type 1 diabetes. What was sequenced was central memory CD4+ T cells from blood. The V call is TRBV11-2, the J call TRBJ1-2, with 7 bases lining up with TRBD1. CDR3 in DNA: TGTGCCAGCAGCCTCTGGACAGGTTCTAACTATGGCTACACCTTC. It translates to CASSLWTGSNYGYTF.